This T cell receptor (beta chain) was documented in a study of blood T cell repertoires in COVID-19. Across the whole study: The samples span acute and convalescent COVID-19 from the United States, Italy and Spain. In each case, the material was cDNA or gDNA derived from T cells, B-cell-depleted T cells, or PBMCs.

Germline V CDR1 and CDR2: LNHNV, YYDKDF (reference sequence). The CDR3 is 14 residues long. V lost 4 bases, J lost 1 base, and 3 bases stayed unmatched. Assay used: immunoSEQ multiplex PCR; TCRdb lists only in-frame clones, some missing. The table lists 200,000 to 250,000 clones, 89% of them singletons, with about 6% in the top ten. The source is a man aged 55 to 70 who had recovered from COVID-19. Input material: peripheral blood. The V call is TRBV15, the J call TRBJ2-7; TRBD1 matches 8 bases. CDR3 in DNA: TGTGCCACCAGCAAGAGGGACAGGTCCTACGAGCAGTACTTC. It encodes CATSKRDRSYEQYF.